This T cell receptor (beta chain) was profiled in a study of blood T cell repertoires in COVID-19 (TCRdb year 2020). In the study overall: Samples from collaborators originated in the United States, Italy and Spain and spanned both the acute and convalescent phases of COVID-19. The material from the prospective study consisted of cDNA or gDNA derived from T cells, B-cell-depleted T cells, or PBMCs. The dataset comprised deeply sampled blood TCRbeta repertoires from subjects exposed to, actively infected with, or recovered from COVID-19. The repertoires were released in a freely available public database meant as a resource for research on the immune response to SARS-CoV-2. Samples came from the ongoing ImmuneRACE study (first 160 participants) plus 1,254 subjects from 6 global collaborators. Sample metadata almost always included a de-identified subject ID, COVID-19 status, age in years and sex. Where available, HLA class I and class II types were taken from metadata supplied by the sample provider and were not determined by assay-based typing.

Study-level results and caveats: Clinical and demographic metadata were provided uncurated, with the amount varying by source and participant.

Participants in the prospective study were aged roughly 18 to 100 years, lived in 20 to 30 United States geographic areas, and enrolled through a virtual design. To assign participants to cohorts, the prospective study relied on clinical history that participants themselves reported in a screening survey and a study questionnaire. Recovered participants in ImmuneRACE Cohort 3 were defined as having two consecutive negative NP/OP PCR tests, clearance from a healthcare professional, or resolution of symptoms. In the prospective study, mobile phlebotomists collected whole blood, serum and a nasopharyngeal or oropharyngeal swab from each participant. Additional blood draws and questionnaires over an approximately two-month period could optionally be provided by prospective study participants. Before DNA extraction, prospective study blood samples were shipped either frozen or at room temperature. The immunoSEQ Assay, a bias-controlled multiplex PCR, was used to amplify TCRbeta CDR3 regions from genomic DNA. In the original analysis: The number of nucleated cells in each sample was estimated from the amplification of reference gene primers within the assay. To quantify the absolute abundance of each unique TCRbeta CDR3 rearrangement, sequence reads were collapsed and filtered. For each sample, productive Simpson clonality was calculated as the square root of Simpson's diversity index across productive rearrangements. As stored in TCRdb, this immuneACCESS dataset retains in-frame rearrangements with V and J assigned. A fraction of the clones does not appear; measured against another copy, unresolved V genes explain less than half of the discrepancy, and the remainder lacks a known reason. V and J calls and clone size follow that table, whereas D and trimming were derived from the DNA. This sample gives hundreds of thousands of clones in total; 89% of them show up just once. The ten largest account for about a tenth of the sample.

As concerns this clone: Its antigen is unknown. It has no much larger one-base neighbor in the sample; base qualities were not kept.

At the junction V is shortened by 0 bases and J by 5 bases, with 13 bases in between. The CDR3 holds 16 amino acids from the cysteine to the phenylalanine. Only the CDR3 DNA is retained, 48 bases long and in frame from the first base. CDR1 SGHVS and CDR2 FNYEAQ are derived from the germline V gene. Input material: PBMCs or T cells enriched from blood (not recorded which). The chain was built from TRBV7-6 and TRBJ2-2; no D gene call is confident. The sequence came from a woman aged 25 to 39 who had recovered from COVID-19. The sequence in DNA is TGTGCCAGCAGCTTAGCGTCGCAGTTTCTTACCGGGGAGCTGTTTTTT. It is translated as CASSLASQFLTGELFF.